This passage covers 11 T cell receptor beta chains from one sample sequenced in a study of blood T cell repertoires in COVID-19. Data came from immunoSEQ multiplex PCR; TCRdb stores just in-frame clones and leaves some out. The sample has some 16,000 clones, 85% to 95% seen once; the top ten hold around 5%. The sample was peripheral blood. The receptors stem from a human donor in a cohort sampled during active COVID-19.

The V call is TRBV7-3, the J call TRBJ2-7; TRBD1 is a possible D gene (5 bases). Germline CDR1 reads SGHTA; CDR2 reads FQGTGA. The CDR3 extends over 14 amino acids. V gave up 2 bases and J gave up 1 base, with 9 bases separating them. The CDR3: CASSLQGTSYEQYF. The CDR3 DNA follows: TGTGCCAGCAGCTTACAGGGAACATCCTACGAGCAGTACTTC.

The chain has TRBV27 and TRBJ2-3, with D possibly being TRBD1 (6 bases). This CDR3 is built from 15 residues. Germline assignment: CDR1 MNHEY and CDR2 SMNVEV (reference sequence). The V end lost 7 bases, the J end lost 0 bases, and 14 bases lay between the germline ends. The CDR3: CASNYPQGSTDTQYF. CDR3 sequence (DNA): TGTGCCAGCAATTACCCACAGGGTAGCACAGATACGCAGTATTTT.

The chain has TRBV12-3 or TRBV12-4 and TRBJ2-7, with D possibly being TRBD2 (5 bases). This CDR3 has 13 residues. V lost 6 bases and J 5 bases, leaving 14 bases between the germline ends. DNA of the CDR3: TGTGCCAGCAGCCCCACCCCGGGGAACGAGCAGTACTTC. Its protein is CASSPTPGNEQYF.

V usage is TRBV20-1 and J usage is TRBJ1-2; 11 nucleotides line up with TRBD1. Germline V lookup: CDR1 DFQATT, CDR2 SNEGSKA (reference sequence). CDR3 length: 20 residues. The V segment lost 3 bases and the J segment 2 bases; nucleotides outside the gene matches: 20. CDR3 protein: CSASSLWVGGTGGKNYGYTF. The CDR3 bases are TGCAGTGCTAGTAGTTTGTGGGTAGGTGGGACAGGGGGAAAAAACTATGGCTACACCTTC.

The chain has TRBV5-6 and TRBJ2-7; D may be TRBD2 (6 bases). The CDR3 runs 14 residues. Trimming took off 1 base at V and 6 bases at J, with 14 bases between the two ends. Germline assignment: CDR1 SGHDT and CDR2 YYEEEE. This CDR3 is CASSLNFGGSEQYF. The CDR3 bases are TGTGCCAGCAGCTTGAATTTCGGGGGTAGCGAGCAGTACTTC.

The chain joins TRBV6-2 or TRBV6-3 to TRBJ1-1; 9 positions agree with TRBD1. The CDR3 is 15 residues long. The ends lost 1 base at V and 2 bases at J; junction bases unmatched: 2. Germline V lookup: CDR1 MNHEY, CDR2 SVGEGT. The DNA of the CDR3 is TGTGCCAGCAGTTACTTGGGACAGGGCAACACTGAAGCTTTCTTT. Translation gives CASSYLGQGNTEAFF.

The genes are TRBV6-5 and TRBJ2-7; 10 bases fit TRBD1. The junction had 11 bases not matched to a gene; V was cut back by 6 bases and J by 6 bases. The CDR3 loop spans 15 amino acids. Germline V CDR1 and CDR2: MNHEY, SVGAGI. The CDR3 nucleotides read TGTGCCAGCAGGGGGGCCGGGACAGGGGTGGGCGAGCAGTACTTC. It specifies CASRGAGTGVGEQYF.

CDR3 DNA sequence: TGTGCCACCCAGACAGGGGGAGGCACTGAAGCTTTCTTT. Its translation is CATQTGGGTEAFF. This chain joins TRBV28 and TRBJ1-1; 9 bases line up with TRBD1. The germline CDR1 and CDR2 sequences are MDHEN and SYDVKM. Trimming cost V 10 bases and J 4 bases; bases outside gene matches: 7. The CDR3 totals 13 residues.

This chain joins TRBV20-1 and TRBJ2-7; 9 bases map to TRBD2. The V gene end was trimmed by 3 bases and the J gene end by 2 bases; junction bases not matched to a gene: 5. This CDR3 is built from 14 residues. The V gene's germline CDR1 is DFQATT and CDR2 SNEGSKA (reference sequence). In DNA form, the CDR3 reads TGCAGTGCTAGTATGGGACTAGCAGCCTACGAGCAGTACTTC. This encodes CSASMGLAAYEQYF.

The CDR3 reads CASTGEHNEQFF. In DNA, the CDR3 is TGTGCCAGCACAGGCGAGCACAATGAGCAGTTCTTC. The rearrangement links TRBV11-2 to TRBJ2-1; no firm D call. The length of the CDR3 is 12 residues. Between the trimmed V and J ends, which lost 7 bases and 5 bases, there was a span of 9 bases. Germline CDR1 reads SGHAT; CDR2 reads FQNNGV.

V gene TRBV4-2 combines with J gene TRBJ1-6; D may be TRBD1 (6 bases). The CDR3 has 15 amino acids. Trimming shortened V by 5 bases and J by 3 bases, and 11 bases separated the two germline ends. Germline CDR1 LGHNA, CDR2 YNFKEQ. The CDR3 coding sequence is TGTGCCAGCAGCATTAGGACAGACTATAATTCACCCCTCCACTTT. It specifies CASSIRTDYNSPLHF.